This entry features one TCR beta chain sequence. As yet, its antigen is unknown. Recipients were bled about 28 days pretransplant and at posttransplant days 30, 100, 180. These data are taken from a study of T cell clonotyping in hematopoietic cell transplantation. Repertoires were generated with immunoSEQ multiplex PCR, while TCRdb's copy carries only in-frame clones and drops some. The sample holds about 12,000 clones, about four fifths seen once. The V end lost 0 bases, the J end lost 5 bases, and 8 bases lay between the germline ends. In germline, CDR1 is LGHNA, CDR2 YSLEER. The CDR3 is 13 amino acids. Findings of the study overall: At the given depth, recipient repertoires were over 95% de novo clonotypes.

The source is a female patient between 40 and 50 years old who had an allogeneic stem cell transplant from a related donor, so T cells may come from the graft donor. Some clones in this sample may be carry-over from other donors' samples. The starting material was PBMCs, obtained 100 days after allogeneic stem cell transplant. The chain carries TRBV4-3 and TRBJ2-7, with D possibly TRBD1 on 6 matching bases. The CDR3 bases are TGCGCCAGCAGCCAAGAGGCAGGGGACGAGCAGTACTTC. Translation: CASSQEAGDEQYF.